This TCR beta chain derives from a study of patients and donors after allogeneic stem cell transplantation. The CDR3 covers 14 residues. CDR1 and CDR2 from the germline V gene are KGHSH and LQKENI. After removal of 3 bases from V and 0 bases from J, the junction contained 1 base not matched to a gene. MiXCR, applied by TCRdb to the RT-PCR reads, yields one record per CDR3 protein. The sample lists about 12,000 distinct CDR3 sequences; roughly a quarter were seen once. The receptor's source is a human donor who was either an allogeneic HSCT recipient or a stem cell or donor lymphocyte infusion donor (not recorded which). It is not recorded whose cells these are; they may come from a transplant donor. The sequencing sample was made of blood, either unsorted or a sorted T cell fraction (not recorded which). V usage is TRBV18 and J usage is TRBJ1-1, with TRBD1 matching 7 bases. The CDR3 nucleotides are TGTGCCAGCTCACCTCAGGGGGTGAACACTGAAGCTTTCTTT. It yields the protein CASSPQGVNTEAFF.